Presented here are 14 T cell receptor beta chains from one specimen sequenced in a study of a mutant IDH1 vaccine in newly diagnosed glioma. Their target antigens are unknown. Noted time point: week 47, end of study. It was 300 ug of mutant IDH1 20-mer peptide that made up each vaccine dose, given with topical imiquimod. The assay was immunoSEQ multiplex PCR, and TCRdb's table has in-frame clones only and misses some. This table has some 57,000 clones, 76% appearing once. Sample: PBMCs, taken from a glioma patient whose treatment included an IDH1 peptide vaccine. These receptors all come from a woman aged 40 to 50 with glioma. Some clones in this sample may be carry-over from other donors' samples.

The chain carries TRBV9 and TRBJ2-1; D unclear. V lost 1 base and J lost 4, with 6 bases in between. Germline V gene sequence: CDR1 SGDLS, CDR2 YYNGEE. The CDR3 covers 13 residues. The DNA of the CDR3 is TGTGCCAGCAGCGTACTGGCGTACAATGAGCAGTTCTTC. Its protein product is CASSVLAYNEQFF.

V is TRBV15 and J is TRBJ2-5; D not certain. CDR3 length: 18 residues. V lost 0 bases and J 0 bases, leaving 17 bases between the germline ends. Germline lookup yields CDR1 LNHNV and CDR2 YYDKDF (reference sequence). CDR3 bases: TGTGCCACCAGCAGAGATCTCGGGCAGGAAGAGTACCAAGAGACCCAGTACTTC. It codes for CATSRDLGQEEYQETQYF.

The V and J genes are TRBV10-2 and TRBJ1-1; perhaps TRBD1 as D (6 bases). This CDR3 is 16 amino acids long. V was cut by 5 bases and J by 5 bases, with 21 bases left in between. Germline-derived CDR1 and CDR2 are WSHSY and SAAADI. CDR3 in DNA: TGCGCCAGCAGTATTACCCGGCCAAGGGGGGATACTGAAGCTTTCTTT. Translated: CASSITRPRGDTEAFF.

The chain links TRBV10-1 to TRBJ2-5; 8 bases are shared with TRBD1. Germline values: CDR1 WNHNN, CDR2 SYGVQD (reference sequence). V trimming: 8 bases; J trimming: 3 bases; junction bases outside the gene matches: 11. The CDR3 spans 15 residues. The CDR3 DNA reads as TGCGCCAGCTTTCCTATAAGACAGGGGAAAGAGACCCAGTACTTC. This gives the protein CASFPIRQGKETQYF.

This clone is termed medium-sized. The chain joins TRBV5-1 to TRBJ1-2; D remains ambiguous. Per germline, CDR1 SGHRS and CDR2 YFSETQ. This CDR3 has 14 residues. V gave up 0 bases and J gave up 9 bases, with 15 bases separating them. The CDR3 reads CASSLEGPFFSYTF. CDR3 coding DNA: TGCGCCAGCAGCTTGGAGGGCCCCTTCTTTAGCTACACCTTC.

The V and J genes are TRBV20-1 and TRBJ2-3, with D hard to call. Trimming removed 2 bases at V and 5 bases at J, with 5 bases between. This CDR3 spans 11 amino acids. The germline V gene has CDR1 DFQATT and CDR2 SNEGSKA (reference sequence). The CDR3 here is CSARWGDTQYF. The CDR3 nucleotides read TGCAGTGCTAGATGGGGAGATACGCAGTATTTT.

This chain connects TRBV7-2 to TRBJ2-2; no clear D gene. This CDR3 is 14 amino acids long. Per the germline V gene, CDR1 is SGHTA and CDR2 is FQGNSA. The ends were cut back, 5 bases at V and 6 bases at J, with 13 bases in the middle. CDR3 DNA sequence: TGTGCCAGCAGCGCGCGCAGCGCGTCCGGGGAGCTGTTTTTT. Residues: CASSARSASGELFF.

This clone appeared a single time. The chain is built from TRBV19 and TRBJ1-4, with D maybe TRBD1 (5 bases). CDR3 length equals 18 residues. CDR1 LNHDA and CDR2 SQIVND come from the germline V gene (reference sequence). Between the trimmed V and J ends, which lost 6 bases and 0 bases, there was a span of 20 bases. In DNA form, the CDR3 reads TGTGCCAGTAGCAGGGCCCTACCCTACAGTGCAACTAATGAAAAACTGTTTTTT. The encoded protein is CASSRALPYSATNEKLFF.

V usage is TRBV27 and J usage is TRBJ2-5, with D possibly TRBD2 on 6 matching bases. V dropped 6 bases and J dropped 2 bases, with 13 bases sitting between them. The CDR3 runs to 14 residues. The germline V gene has CDR1 MNHEY and CDR2 SMNVEV (reference sequence). The CDR3 nucleotides read TGTGCCAGCAGATTGGCGGGATTACAAGAGACCCAGTACTTC. It yields the protein CASRLAGLQETQYF.

This chain links TRBV20-1 with TRBJ2-3; either TRBD1 or TRBD2 may fit D (5 bases each). Germline CDR1 reads DFQATT; CDR2 reads SNEGSKA (reference sequence). The CDR3 has 10 residues. V shed 7 bases and J shed 4 bases, with 6 bases lying between them. This CDR3 reads CSVGADTQYF. The CDR3 nucleotides are TGCAGTGTGGGGGCAGATACGCAGTATTTT.

The V gene is TRBV19, the J gene TRBJ1-5; D might be TRBD1 (5 bases). The germline V gene encodes CDR1 LNHDA and CDR2 SQIVND (reference sequence). The CDR3 covers 14 residues. Trimming took 4 bases from V and 3 from J, leaving 10 bases between them. The CDR3 DNA follows: TGTGCCAGTAGTAACGGACATTACAATCAGCCCCAGCATTTT. It encodes CASSNGHYNQPQHF. Looking up the rest from reference TRBV19 and TRBJ1-5 gives the full variable domain: DGGITQSPKYLFRKEGQNVTLSCEQNLNHDAMYWYRQDPGQGLRLIYYSQIVNDFQKGDIAEGYSVSREKKESFPLTVTSAQKNPTAFYLCASSNGHYNQPQHFGDGTRLSIL.

The rearrangement joins TRBV5-5 to TRBJ1-1, with D hard to call. The CDR3 extends over 12 amino acids. Germline V gives CDR1 SGHKS, CDR2 YYEKEE (reference sequence). Trimming removed 4 bases from V and 11 bases from J, with 15 bases in between. The CDR3 DNA reads TGTGCCAGCAGCCGGACCGCGGTGGGGGCTTTCTTT. Amino acids: CASSRTAVGAFF.

The CDR3 region is CASSARGAGGTGELFF. The DNA of the CDR3 is TGTGCCAGCAGCGCCCGGGGGGCCGGAGGAACCGGGGAGCTGTTTTTT. The genes are TRBV9 and TRBJ2-2; TRBD2 is a possible D gene (7 bases). V was shortened by 3 bases and J by 5 bases, with 17 bases between the two germline ends. CDR1 is SGDLS and CDR2 is YYNGEE in the germline V gene. There are 16 residues in the CDR3.

The DNA for the CDR3 is TGTGCCAGTAGTAACCATCGACTAGCGGGGGCCTTCTACAATGAGCAGTTCTTC. Translation: CASSNHRLAGAFYNEQFF. The chain couples TRBV19 to TRBJ2-1, with TRBD2 matching 12 bases. V gave up 4 bases and J gave up 3 bases; unmatched junction bases: 10. Germline values: CDR1 LNHDA, CDR2 SQIVND (reference sequence). The CDR3 totals 18 residues.